This T cell receptor beta chain was documented in a study of shared clonotypes between healthy human individuals. Naive CD8 cells lacked CD45RO, underwent positive selection for CCR7 and left out terminally differentiated effector memory CD45RA+ cells. The CDR3 extends over 12 amino acids. V lost 2 bases and J lost 9, with 8 bases in between. The V gene's germline CDR1 is LGHNT and CDR2 FRNRAP. Details on this clone: Its antigen remains unknown.

Study outcomes and limitations: Around 5% of naive CD4 clonotypes were common to a handful of donors. An effect of sequencing depth on clonotype sharing among donors was expected.

The repertoire was sequenced with immunoSEQ multiplex PCR; TCRdb's copy has only in-frame clones and lacks some. The sample contains 1.5 million to 2.5 million clones, about 95% of which appear only once. Sequenced: naive CD8+ T cells sorted from blood. V gene TRBV12-5 combines with J gene TRBJ2-1; D is undetermined. The TCR was taken from a man younger than 35 in good health. The CDR3 region is CASGLHPSEQFF. CDR3 nucleotides: TGTGCTAGTGGTTTGCACCCCAGTGAGCAGTTCTTC.